Presented here are 10 T cell receptor beta chains from one specimen sequenced in a study of cytomegalovirus exposure and HLA in healthy donors. It was with 60 Vbeta and 13 Jbeta primers that the PCR ran. Generated by immunoSEQ multiplex PCR, the TCRdb table keeps only in-frame clones and is missing some. The sample comprises over 80,000 clones, more than 55% of which are singletons, and approximately 6.3% rests with the top ten. Sequencing used PBMCs. The receptor set was obtained from a boy younger than 18 in good health and CMV-seropositive.

CDR3 in amino acids: CASTDIQDRLGNEQFF. CDR3 sequence (DNA): TGTGCCAGTACCGATATCCAAGACAGGTTAGGCAATGAGCAGTTCTTC. The chain recombines TRBV19 with TRBJ2-1, with D possibly TRBD1 on 6 matching bases. CDR3 size: 16 residues. CDR1 is LNHDA, CDR2 SQIVND, per germline (reference sequence). Trimming took 7 bases from V and 6 from J, leaving 22 bases between them.

This chain uses TRBV28 with TRBJ2-5, with D maybe TRBD2 (5 bases). Judging by the DNA end, TRBJ2-7 fits better; the J call may be wrong. Germline lookup yields CDR1 MDHEN and CDR2 SYDVKM. CDR3 length: 14 amino acids. The CDR3 nucleotides are TGTGCCAGCAGCCCTGGGCTAGCTGACTACGAGCAGTACTTC. It translates to CASSPGLADYEQYF.

This clone has a single count. The chain carries TRBV28 and TRBJ1-5; D remains unclear. CDR3 length equals 16 residues. The germline gives CDR1 MDHEN, CDR2 SYDVKM. Trimming left V 3 bases short and J 2 bases short, with 14 bases between. The CDR3 is CASSFGPGVGNQPQHF. In DNA form, the CDR3 reads TGTGCCAGCAGTTTTGGCCCCGGGGTCGGCAATCAGCCCCAGCATTTT. The full variable domain, in which reference TRBV28 and TRBJ1-5 provide the parts outside the CDR3, is DVKVTQSSRYLVKRTGEKVFLECVQDMDHENMFWYRQDPGLGLRLIYFSYDVKMKEKGDIPEGYSVSREKKERFSLILESASTNQTSMYLCASSFGPGVGNQPQHFGDGTRLSIL.

This clone occurred a few times. The chain couples TRBV25-1 to TRBJ2-7, with 9 bases matching TRBD1. CDR3 length: 13 residues. V gave up 6 bases and J gave up 6 bases; unmatched junction bases: 6. Per germline, CDR1 MGHDK and CDR2 SYGVNS. For the CDR3, the DNA is TGTGCCAGCAGACCGGGACAGGGTCGCGAGCAGTACTTC. Encoded protein: CASRPGQGREQYF.

The chain has TRBV7-2 and TRBJ2-7; D might be TRBD2 (6 bases). The CDR3 runs to 15 residues. Germline loops: CDR1 SGHTA, CDR2 FQGNSA. The V end lost 2 bases, the J end lost 2 bases, and 13 bases lay between the germline ends. The CDR3: CASSLIPSAPYEQYF. The CDR3 DNA follows: TGTGCCAGCAGCTTAATTCCTAGCGCCCCCTACGAGCAGTACTTC.

This clone showed up just a few times. The sample carries other DNA sequences with the same CDR3. The CDR3 DNA reads TGTGCCAGCAGAGCCGGGACAGGGGGCTACGAGCAGTACTTC. Its protein is CASRAGTGGYEQYF. The genes are TRBV2 and TRBJ2-7; 11 nucleotides align to TRBD1. Germline loops: CDR1 SNHLY, CDR2 FYNNEI. Trimming at V came to 6 bases and at J to 3 bases, leaving 4 bases not matched to a gene. The CDR3 has 14 residues.

This clone was seen only a few times. V is TRBV4-3 and J is TRBJ2-1, with 9 positions matching TRBD2. The J segment lost 7 bases and the V segment lost 0 bases, leaving 10 bases of the junction unmatched. The CDR3 spans 17 residues. In germline, CDR1 is LGHNA, CDR2 YSLEER. The CDR3 sequence is CASSQEGLAALGNEQFF. The CDR3 region has the DNA TGCGCCAGCAGCCAAGAGGGACTAGCTGCTTTGGGGAATGAGCAGTTCTTC.

This rearrangement joins TRBV19 to TRBJ1-2; D is unclear. Germline loops: CDR1 LNHDA, CDR2 SQIVND (reference sequence). Trimming left V 4 bases short and J 0 bases short, with 9 bases between. The CDR3 contains 14 residues. Here the CDR3 reads CASSTKSPNYGYTF. The CDR3 DNA reads as TGTGCCAGTAGTACCAAAAGCCCTAACTATGGCTACACCTTC.

This chain uses TRBV30 with TRBJ1-6, with TRBD1 matching 8 bases. V dropped 5 bases and J dropped 7; count of bases not matched to a gene: 7. This CDR3 contains 14 residues. Germline V lookup: CDR1 GTSNPN, CDR2 SVGIG (reference sequence). CDR3 nucleotides: TGTGCCTGGGCCCAGGGGGCTCCAAATTCACCCCTCCACTTT. It yields the protein CAWAQGAPNSPLHF.

V usage is TRBV2 and J usage is TRBJ1-1; D is unclear. The CDR3 length is 12 residues. Germline V gene sequence: CDR1 SNHLY, CDR2 FYNNEI. V was trimmed by 10 bases and J by 2 bases, leaving 11 bases between them. CDR3 sequence (DNA): TGTGCCACCCTAGGGAGCAACACTGAAGCTTTCTTT. The encoded protein is CATLGSNTEAFF.